The 31 T cell receptor beta chains below all came from one sample that was sequenced in a study of cytomegalovirus exposure and HLA in healthy donors. The PCR was carried out with 60 Vbeta primers and 13 Jbeta primers. Clones were sequenced by immunoSEQ multiplex PCR, and TCRdb holds only the in-frame ones, with some missing. Of over 150,000 clones in the sample, roughly nine tenths were seen once. The sequenced sample was PBMCs. These receptor sequences come from a woman in her 30s in good health and CMV-seronegative.

This chain connects TRBV29-1 to TRBJ1-6, with 8 bases identical to TRBD1. Germline V CDR1 and CDR2: SQVTM, ANQGSEA. V lost 6 bases to trimming and J lost 9 bases; unmatched junction nucleotides: 7. The length of the CDR3 is 13 residues. The CDR3 bases are TGCAGCGTGCAAACAGGGGGAGGTTCACCCCTCCACTTT. Translation: CSVQTGGGSPLHF.

In this sample, this clone turned up once. The rearrangement joins TRBV7-9 to TRBJ2-1; 11 nucleotides match TRBD2. The CDR3 is 14 amino acids. V trimming: 8 bases; J trimming: 4 bases; junction bases outside the gene matches: 4. Germline CDR1 is SEHNR and CDR2 is FQNEAQ (reference sequence). The CDR3 spells CASASGRKYNEQFF. The CDR3 bases are TGTGCCAGCGCTAGCGGGAGGAAATACAATGAGCAGTTCTTC.

This chain connects TRBV4-1 to TRBJ1-2; 7 nucleotides line up with TRBD1. The CDR3 spans 14 residues. Losses at the gene ends were 5 bases for V and 2 bases for J; bases not matched to a gene: 5. Germline loops: CDR1 MGHRA, CDR2 YSYEKL. CDR3 coding DNA: TGCGCCAGCAGCTACAGACAGGGCAACTATGGCTACACCTTC. Protein sequence: CASSYRQGNYGYTF.

CDR3 nucleotide sequence: TGTGCCAGCTCACCACGGACAGGGCTGTGGGCCACTGAAGCTTTCTTT. Protein: CASSPRTGLWATEAFF. The V call is TRBV18, the J call TRBJ1-1; 8 nucleotides align to TRBD1. Trimming took 1 base from V and 4 from J; bases not matched to a gene: 8. CDR3 length equals 16 residues. Germline V gives CDR1 KGHSH, CDR2 LQKENI.

The chain combines TRBV6-6 with TRBJ2-5; 10 bases agree with TRBD2. The germline gives CDR1 MNHNY, CDR2 SVGAGI (reference sequence). The V and J ends lost 4 bases and 2 bases, in that order; junction bases with no gene match: 7. This CDR3 region has 16 residues. The CDR3 loop reads CASSSSGTSVQETQYF. The CDR3 nucleotides read TGTGCCAGCAGTTCCTCCGGGACTAGCGTACAAGAGACCCAGTACTTC.

The chain couples TRBV4-3 to TRBJ2-1; possible D gene TRBD2, 6 bases. Trimming took 4 bases from V and 2 from J, leaving 9 bases between them. The CDR3 spans 14 residues. Germline CDR1 reads LGHNA; CDR2 reads YSLEER. The CDR3 sequence: CASSLRGTYNEQFF. CDR3 DNA sequence: TGCGCCAGCAGCCTCCGGGGGACCTACAATGAGCAGTTCTTC.

The chain joins TRBV7-2 to TRBJ2-7; TRBD1 aligns across 7 bases. From germline, CDR1 is SGHTA and CDR2 FQGNSA. This CDR3 has 14 residues. Trimming at V came to 2 bases and at J to 4 bases, leaving 5 bases not matched to a gene. This CDR3 is CASSLQRGRYEQYF. In DNA, the CDR3 is TGTGCCAGCAGCTTACAAAGGGGGCGGTACGAGCAGTACTTC.

The V and J genes are TRBV7-2 and TRBJ2-5; TRBD2 matches at 8 bases. Germline V gene lookup returns CDR1 SGHTA and CDR2 FQGNSA. V lost 4 bases to trimming and J lost 9 bases; unmatched junction nucleotides: 10. The CDR3 consists of 14 residues. The CDR3 sequence: CASSSPFTAGAQYF. CDR3 DNA sequence: TGTGCCAGCAGCTCCCCCTTTACAGCGGGAGCCCAGTACTTC.

The V gene is TRBV6-4, the J gene TRBJ2-1; 8 bases line up with TRBD1. The CDR3 is 13 amino acids. Germline assignment: CDR1 MRHNA and CDR2 SNTAGT. With V trimmed by 6 bases and J by 7 bases, 5 bases remained unmatched. CDR3 nucleotides: TGTGCCAGCAGACGGACAGGGTCGAATGAGCAGTTCTTC. It codes for CASRRTGSNEQFF.

The CDR3 spells CASSTRVGTGELFF. CDR3 nucleotides: TGTGCCAGCAGCACCAGGGTGGGCACCGGGGAGCTGTTTTTT. The V gene is TRBV6-1, the J gene TRBJ2-2; possible D gene TRBD1, 5 bases. The CDR3 extends over 14 amino acids. Trimming left V 6 bases short and J 4 bases short, with 12 bases between. CDR1 and CDR2 from the germline V gene are MNHNS and SASEGT.

The DNA for the CDR3 is TGTGCCAGCAGCCCACCATATAGCGGCAATGAGCAGTTCTTC. This codes for CASSPPYSGNEQFF. The V and J genes are TRBV7-9 and TRBJ2-1; possible D gene TRBD2, 6 bases. Trimming took off 5 bases at V and 6 bases at J, with 14 bases between the two ends. The length of the CDR3 is 14 residues. CDR1 and CDR2 from the germline V gene are SEHNR and FQNEAQ (reference sequence).

The gene calls are TRBV7-6 and TRBJ2-1; TRBD1 is a possible D gene (6 bases). The CDR3 is 16 residues long. CDR1 is SGHVS, CDR2 FNYEAQ, per germline. V shed 1 base and J shed 3 bases, with 13 bases lying between them. CDR3 sequence: CASSLGGTNRYNEQFF. Written as DNA, the CDR3 is TGTGCCAGCAGCTTAGGTGGGACAAATCGCTACAATGAGCAGTTCTTC.

Written as DNA, the CDR3 is TGTGCCAGCAGTGGAAGGTTATCCACGGGGGGTAACTATGGCTACACCTTC. Translated: CASSGRLSTGGNYGYTF. The chain uses TRBV6-1 and TRBJ1-2; a possible D gene is TRBD1 (5 bases). The ends were cut back, 4 bases at V and 1 base at J, with 19 bases in the middle. This CDR3 has 17 residues. The germline V gene has CDR1 MNHNS and CDR2 SASEGT.

The V and J genes are TRBV5-1 and TRBJ2-7, with TRBD2 identical over 7 bases. The J segment lost 5 bases and the V segment lost 4 bases, leaving 12 bases of the junction unmatched. This CDR3 comprises 15 residues. Germline loops: CDR1 SGHRS, CDR2 YFSETQ. CDR3 residues: CASSRFGAGIDEQYF. As DNA, the CDR3 is TGCGCCAGCAGCCGCTTCGGAGCGGGGATCGACGAGCAGTACTTC.

The genes are TRBV7-8 and TRBJ2-7; 12 bases are a match to TRBD2. The junction had 5 bases not matched to a gene; V was cut back by 5 bases and J by 3 bases. Germline CDR1 SGHVS, CDR2 FQNEAQ. CDR3 size: 15 residues. The CDR3 DNA reads as TGTGCCAGCAGCCTAGGACTAGCGGGGATCTACGAGCAGTACTTC. Residues: CASSLGLAGIYEQYF.

The rearrangement joins TRBV9 to TRBJ2-3, with 7 bases identical to TRBD2. Unmatched junction bases numbered 4, after V lost 6 bases and J lost 3 bases. CDR3 length equals 13 residues. Germline CDR1 SGDLS, CDR2 YYNGEE. CDR3 protein: CASTPGLTDTQYF. CDR3 sequence (DNA): TGTGCCAGCACCCCGGGACTAACAGATACGCAGTATTTT.

This chain links TRBV7-9 with TRBJ1-5; 9 bases align to TRBD1. Germline assignment: CDR1 SEHNR and CDR2 FQNEAQ (reference sequence). V lost 5 bases to trimming and J lost 7 bases; unmatched junction nucleotides: 3. There are 13 residues in the CDR3. The CDR3 DNA reads as TGTGCCAGCAGCCCGGGACAGGGCCAGCCCCAGCATTTT. It specifies CASSPGQGQPQHF.

The chain is built from TRBV27 and TRBJ1-4; 9 nucleotides match TRBD1. The germline V gene has CDR1 MNHEY and CDR2 SMNVEV (reference sequence). V dropped 6 bases and J dropped 12; count of bases not matched to a gene: 14. The CDR3 contains 15 residues. CDR3 protein: CASSQDRGRGEELFF. The DNA of the CDR3 is TGTGCCAGCAGCCAGGACAGGGGACGGGGGGAAGAACTGTTTTTT.

This sequence joins TRBV11-2 and TRBJ1-1, with a tentative D call TRBD1 (5 bases). The V gene's germline CDR1 is SGHAT and CDR2 FQNNGV. Trimming shortened V by 1 base and J by 7 bases, and 25 bases separated the two germline ends. This CDR3 comprises 18 residues. As DNA, the CDR3 is TGTGCCAGCAGCTTAGGAAAACTGGTGACAAAGATGGGGGGTGAAGCTTTCTTT. It specifies CASSLGKLVTKMGGEAFF.

This chain links TRBV9 with TRBJ1-5; 8 nucleotides match TRBD1. With V trimmed by 3 bases and J by 2 bases, 4 bases remained unmatched. Germline V gives CDR1 SGDLS, CDR2 YYNGEE. The CDR3 contains 15 residues. Written as DNA, the CDR3 is TGTGCCAGCAGCGAGACAGGGGTTGGCAATCAGCCCCAGCATTTT. It specifies CASSETGVGNQPQHF.

The genes are TRBV28 and TRBJ2-1; 10 positions match TRBD2. CDR1 and CDR2 from the germline V gene are MDHEN and SYDVKM. V was pared by 5 bases and J by 0 bases, with 4 bases of the junction left unmatched. The length of the CDR3 is 16 residues. The CDR3, as DNA: TGTGCCAGCAGTCTAGCGGGGGTCAGCTCCTACAATGAGCAGTTCTTC. This sequence encodes CASSLAGVSSYNEQFF.

J is TRBJ1-5 and V is TRBV5-6, with 7 nucleotides matching TRBD1. CDR1 is SGHDT, CDR2 YYEEEE, per germline. CDR3 length: 14 residues. Trimming took 4 bases from V and 7 from J; bases not matched to a gene: 8. The CDR3 DNA sequence: TGTGCCAGCAGCCCCGGACAGGTCGACCAGCCCCAGCATTTT. Protein product: CASSPGQVDQPQHF. The complete variable domain, with remaining parts taken from reference TRBV5-6 and TRBJ1-5, reads DAGVTQSPTHLIKTRGQQVTLRCSPKSGHDTVSWYQQALGQGPQFIFQYYEEEERQRGNFPDRFSGHQFPNYSSELNVNALLLGDSALYLCASSPGQVDQPQHFGDGTRLSIL.

This chain links TRBV7-6 with TRBJ2-1; 8 bases match TRBD2. The V gene's germline CDR1 is SGHVS and CDR2 FNYEAQ. The junction had 9 bases not matched to a gene; V was cut back by 6 bases and J by 2 bases. The CDR3 length is 16 residues. CDR3 sequence (DNA): TGTGCCAGCAGTTCTCGGCCGGGACTAGCCTACAATGAGCAGTTCTTC. Protein sequence: CASSSRPGLAYNEQFF.

J is TRBJ1-4 and V is TRBV7-9; possible D gene TRBD1, 6 bases. The germline CDR1 and CDR2 sequences are SEHNR and FQNEAQ (reference sequence). Trimming shortened V by 1 base and J by 0 bases, and 12 bases separated the two germline ends. There are 17 residues in the CDR3. The CDR3 loop reads CASSLEGTPATNEKLFF. In nucleotides, the CDR3 is TGTGCCAGCAGCTTAGAAGGGACACCAGCAACTAATGAAAAACTGTTTTTT.

This clone came up a few times. The chain has TRBV27 and TRBJ1-2, with 9 bases lining up with TRBD1. Trimming cost V 6 bases and J 4 bases; bases outside gene matches: 6. Per the germline V gene, CDR1 is MNHEY and CDR2 is SMNVEV (reference sequence). The CDR3 consists of 14 residues. The CDR3 loop reads CASSTGGRVYGYTF. The CDR3 DNA is TGTGCCAGCAGCACAGGGGGCCGAGTCTATGGCTACACCTTC.

Only a few counts were recorded for this clone. This chain joins TRBV7-9 and TRBJ1-5; the match to TRBD1 covers 7 bases. The CDR3 loop spans 14 amino acids. J gave up 2 bases and V 6 bases, and 4 bases lay outside the gene matches. From germline, CDR1 is SEHNR and CDR2 FQNEAQ (reference sequence). In nucleotides, the CDR3 is TGTGCCAGCAGTGTCGACAGGGGCAATCAGCCCCAGCATTTT. Translating gives CASSVDRGNQPQHF. Together with reference TRBV7-9 and TRBJ1-5, the CDR3 gives the full variable domain: DTGVSQNPRHKITKRGQNVTFRCDPISEHNRLYWYRQTLGQGPEFLTYFQNEAQLEKSRLLSDRFSAERPKGSFSTLEIQRTEQGDSAMYLCASSVDRGNQPQHFGDGTRLSIL.

The V and J genes are TRBV29-1 and TRBJ1-1, with TRBD1 matching over 9 bases. CDR1 and CDR2 from the germline V gene are SQVTM and ANQGSEA. After removal of 7 bases from V and 4 bases from J, the junction contained 7 bases not matched to a gene. CDR3 size: 13 residues. CDR3 sequence: CSASTGGLTEAFF. The CDR3 coding sequence is TGCAGCGCCTCGACAGGGGGTCTCACTGAAGCTTTCTTT.

The chain uses TRBV5-6 and TRBJ2-5, with D uncertain. CDR3 length: 14 residues. V lost 0 bases, J lost 5 bases, and 11 bases lay in between. The germline gives CDR1 SGHDT, CDR2 YYEEEE. For the CDR3, the DNA is TGTGCCAGCAGCTTGGGGTCGGCAGCGGAGACCCAGTACTTC. Its protein product is CASSLGSAAETQYF.

This chain's CDR3 is CASSARRDTQYF. CDR3 nucleotide sequence: TGCGCCAGCTCGGCGCGGAGGGATACGCAGTATTTT. This chain links TRBV10-2 with TRBJ2-3, with a possible D match to TRBD2 (5 bases). Germline V gives CDR1 WSHSY, CDR2 SAAADI. V dropped 8 bases and J dropped 6 bases, with 12 bases sitting between them. The CDR3 has 12 amino acids.

This chain joins TRBV30 and TRBJ1-4, with D possibly TRBD1 on 6 matching bases. The CDR3 extends over 13 amino acids. Between the trimmed V and J ends, which lost 8 bases and 6 bases, there was a span of 16 bases. Germline V lookup: CDR1 GTSNPN, CDR2 SVGIG (reference sequence). The CDR3 loop is CAAEQGVYEKLFF. The CDR3 nucleotides are TGTGCCGCAGAACAGGGTGTATATGAAAAACTGTTTTTT. Supplemented by reference TRBV30 and TRBJ1-4, the full variable domain reads SQTIHQWPATLVQPVGSPLSLECTVEGTSNPNLYWYRQAAGRGLQLLFYSVGIGQISSEVPQNLSASRPQDRQFILSSKKLLLSDSGFYLCAAEQGVYEKLFFGSGTQLSVL.

The chain carries TRBV5-4 and TRBJ2-2, with D possibly TRBD1 on 5 matching bases. V dropped 6 bases and J dropped 8 bases, with 23 bases sitting between them. This CDR3 has 16 amino acids. Looked up from germline, CDR1 is SGHNT and CDR2 is YYREEE (reference sequence). The CDR3 DNA sequence: TGTGCCAGCACCCTGGGGCACCGACTTCCGGCGGGGGAGCTGTTTTTT. It yields the protein CASTLGHRLPAGELFF.